This TCR beta chain was profiled in a study of blood T cell repertoires in COVID-19. The data were produced by immunoSEQ multiplex PCR, yet TCRdb's version contains in-frame clones alone and is incomplete. This sample has a few hundred thousand clones, with roughly 85% found just once. The CDR3 runs to 16 residues. Germline values: CDR1 GTSNPN, CDR2 SVGIG (reference sequence). The V and J ends lost 4 bases and 1 base, in that order; junction bases with no gene match: 9. This clone turned up a few times. J is TRBJ2-2 and V is TRBV30, with 7 bases that match TRBD2. This clonotype was sampled from a woman aged 45-65 years who had recovered from COVID-19. Sequenced material: PBMCs or T cells enriched from blood (not recorded which). CDR3 coding DNA: TGTGCCTGGAAACCGAGCCGCGGGGGGAACACCGGGGAGCTGTTTTTT. Its translation: CAWKPSRGGNTGELFF.